This is a list of T cell receptor beta chains from one sample in a study of CD8 T cells in ankylosing spondylitis. TCRdb reprocessed the 5' RACE reads via MiXCR and lists one record per CDR3 protein. The sample records some 840,000 distinct CDR3 sequences, approximately 10% being singletons. The sequenced material came from blood, either unsorted or a sorted T cell fraction (not recorded which). The source of these receptors is a male donor with ankylosing spondylitis. The CDR3 runs from the conserved cysteine through the conserved F or W. A D gene is named only where the DNA matches it firmly. Not all rows give a size; the values are once, few, many and, for expanded clones, a class.

j_gene,v_gene,abundance,d_gene,CDR3aa,CDR3nt
TRBJ1-2,TRBV20-1,many,TRBD1,CSARTGGADYGYTF,TGCAGTGCGCGGACAGGGGGCGCCGACTATGGCTACACCTTC
TRBJ2-7,TRBV18,few,TRBD2,CASSPRSSGRGYEQYF,TGTGCCAGCTCACCGCGTTCCAGCGGGAGGGGTTACGAGCAGTACTTC
TRBJ2-3,TRBV11-1,-,TRBD1,CASSFLRPGQGVKSTDTQYF,TGTGCCAGCAGCTTCCTCCGGCCAGGACAGGGGGTGAAGAGCACAGATACGCAGTATTTT
TRBJ2-5,TRBV7-2,-,-,CASSLAAEGDTQYF,TGTGCCAGCAGCTTAGCGGCGGAAGGGGACACCCAGTACTTC
TRBJ2-1,TRBV5-6,many,-,CASSLGRTGIQFF,TGTGCCAGCAGCTTGGGACGTACCGGGATTCAGTTCTTC
TRBJ1-6,TRBV6-5,-,-,CASSYPPGQGNSPLHF,TGTGCCAGCAGTTACCCCCCTGGACAAGGGAATTCACCCCTCCACTTT
TRBJ2-7,TRBV4-1,-,TRBD2,CASSQPLGGRTYEQYF,TGCGCCAGCAGCCAACCCCTCGGCGGGAGGACCTACGAGCAGTACTTC
TRBJ2-7,TRBV28,-,TRBD1,CASSSTGAVYEQYF,TGTGCCAGCAGTTCGACAGGGGCCGTCTACGAGCAGTACTTC
TRBJ2-2,TRBV7-2,few,TRBD2,CASSARLAAYTGELFF,TGTGCCAGCAGCGCCAGACTAGCGGCCTACACCGGGGAGCTGTTTTTT
TRBJ2-7,TRBV7-6,few,-,CASSLGIEGYEQYF,TGTGCCAGCAGCTTAGGAATCGAAGGCTACGAGCAGTACTTC
TRBJ2-5,TRBV11-1,-,TRBD2,CASSLVGVSGRDRETQYF,TGTGCCAGCAGCTTAGTCGGTGTCTCCGGGAGGGACCGAGAGACCCAGTACTTC
TRBJ1-2,TRBV20-1,few,-,CSARGERTPYGYTF,TGCAGTGCGCGGGGGGAGAGGACACCCTATGGCTACACCTTC
TRBJ2-6,TRBV6-1,-,-,CASSPWRQRDSGANVLTF,TGTGCCAGCAGTCCTTGGAGGCAGAGAGACTCTGGGGCCAACGTCCTGACTTTC
TRBJ1-3,TRBV5-1,few,-,CASSSPESGNTIYF,TGCGCCAGCAGCTCCCCCGAGTCTGGAAACACCATATATTTT
TRBJ2-5,TRBV27,few,TRBD2,CASRAYSGIQETQYF,TGTGCCAGCAGGGCCTATAGCGGGATCCAAGAGACCCAGTACTTC
TRBJ2-7,TRBV12-3/TRBV12-4,many,TRBD1,CASTWTGFGYEQYF,TGTGCCAGCACCTGGACAGGGTTCGGATACGAGCAGTACTTC
TRBJ2-2,TRBV30,-,-,CAWRRWTENTGELFF,TGTGCCTGGAGGAGATGGACGGAGAACACCGGGGAGCTGTTTTTT
TRBJ2-1,TRBV5-1,-,-,CASSLAGPPSNEQFF,TGCGCCAGCAGCTTGGCCGGGCCGCCCTCTAATGAGCAGTTCTTC
TRBJ2-5,TRBV7-2,many,-,CASSLKGGETQYF,TGTGCCAGCAGCTTAAAGGGGGGGGAGACCCAGTACTTC
TRBJ1-2,TRBV20-1,-,-,CSARESGDGYTF,TGCAGTGCTAGAGAGAGCGGGGATGGCTACACCTTC
TRBJ2-7,TRBV29-1,many,-,CSVAPRWYEQYF,TGCAGCGTTGCCCCCCGTTGGTACGAGCAGTACTTC
TRBJ1-1,TRBV5-1,many,TRBD1,CASSERQGIKYDTEAFF,TGCGCCAGCAGCGAAAGACAGGGGATCAAGTACGACACTGAAGCTTTCTTT
TRBJ2-7,TRBV6-5,-,TRBD1,CASSLTGTGSVYEQYF,TGTGCCAGCAGTTTGACCGGGACAGGGTCGGTCTACGAGCAGTACTTC
TRBJ1-2,TRBV5-1,-,-,CASSRGALEGYTF,TGCGCCAGCAGCCGCGGGGCCCTCGAAGGCTACACCTTC
TRBJ2-1,TRBV7-6,-,-,CASSFASPDGEQFF,TGTGCCAGCAGCTTTGCATCCCCCGACGGTGAGCAGTTCTTC
TRBJ1-2,TRBV14,few,-,CASSPRGGEGYTF,TGTGCCAGCAGCCCTAGGGGGGGCGAAGGCTACACCTTC
TRBJ1-1,TRBV6-1,-,-,CASSPFSPTEAFF,TGTGCCAGCAGTCCCTTCAGCCCCACTGAAGCTTTCTTT
TRBJ2-2,TRBV20-1,-,TRBD1,CSALGQSNTGELFF,TGCAGTGCTCTGGGACAGTCGAACACCGGGGAGCTGTTTTTT
TRBJ1-1,TRBV7-2,-,TRBD1,CASSLARDSSEAFF,TGTGCCAGCAGCTTAGCAAGGGACAGCTCTGAAGCTTTCTTT
TRBJ2-5,TRBV5-1,many,TRBD1,CASSPDRVQETQYF,TGCGCCAGCAGCCCGGACAGGGTACAAGAGACCCAGTACTTC
TRBJ2-3,TRBV4-2,-,TRBD2,CASSQGLAGGGDTQYF,TGTGCCAGCAGCCAAGGACTAGCGGGTGGAGGGGATACGCAGTATTTT
TRBJ1-1,TRBV20-1,-,-,CSARVYTIAEAFF,TGCAGTGCTAGAGTGTATACGATCGCTGAAGCTTTCTTT
TRBJ1-1,TRBV20-1,-,-,CSARSTGNTEAFF,TGCAGTGCTAGATCGACTGGGAACACTGAAGCTTTCTTT
TRBJ2-2,TRBV29-1,many,TRBD2,CSAKTSGREDGELFF,TGCAGCGCTAAGACTAGCGGGAGGGAGGACGGGGAGCTGTTTTTT
TRBJ2-3,TRBV29-1,once,-,CSVLGLTGTDTQYF,TGCAGCGTCCTAGGACTAACAGGGACAGATACGCAGTATTTT
TRBJ2-1,TRBV6-2/TRBV6-3,-,TRBD2,CASSYLELAGWYNEQFF,TGTGCCAGCAGTTACCTAGAACTAGCGGGATGGTACAATGAGCAGTTCTTC
TRBJ2-3,TRBV28,few,-,CASTSPLDTQYF,TGTGCCAGCACCAGCCCCCTGGATACGCAGTATTTT
TRBJ2-5,TRBV11-2,-,TRBD1,CASSPGQLTQTQYF,TGTGCCAGCAGCCCGGGACAGCTAACCCAGACCCAGTACTTC
TRBJ2-3,TRBV6-6,-,-,CASGLKGDTQYF,TGTGCCAGCGGATTAAAAGGAGATACGCAGTATTTT
TRBJ1-2,TRBV5-5,many,TRBD1,CASSSAGGRRSYGYTF,TGTGCCAGCAGCTCGGCAGGGGGACGGAGGAGCTATGGCTACACCTTC
TRBJ1-5,TRBV2,few,-,CASSVVGKGQPQHF,TGTGCCAGCAGTGTAGTTGGAAAGGGACAGCCCCAGCATTTT
TRBJ2-7,TRBV5-1,few,-,CASSLVRPDEQYF,TGCGCCAGCAGCTTGGTCAGGCCGGACGAGCAGTACTTC
TRBJ2-3,TRBV7-2,-,TRBD2,CASNLGLGWADTQYF,TGTGCCAGCAACCTAGGACTAGGGTGGGCAGATACGCAGTATTTT
TRBJ2-5,TRBV20-1,few,TRBD1,CSARGDRGREETQYF,TGCAGTGCTAGGGGGGACAGGGGTCGGGAAGAGACCCAGTACTTC
TRBJ2-6,TRBV5-1,many,-,CASSLAWRVRAGANVLTF,TGCGCCAGCAGCTTGGCCTGGAGGGTAAGGGCTGGGGCCAACGTCCTGACTTTC
TRBJ2-1,TRBV28,few,TRBD1,CASNNQGAEQFF,TGTGCCAGCAATAACCAGGGGGCCGAGCAGTTCTTC
TRBJ1-4,TRBV20-1,few,-,CSAREVTTNEKLFF,TGCAGTGCTAGAGAGGTGACAACTAATGAAAAACTGTTTTTT
TRBJ2-1,TRBV4-2,few,TRBD2,CASSPGTSNYNEQFF,TGTGCCAGCAGCCCCGGGACTAGCAACTACAATGAGCAGTTCTTC
TRBJ2-5,TRBV20-1,-,TRBD2,CSAPGASGAMETQYF,TGCAGTGCCCCTGGGGCCAGCGGGGCGATGGAGACCCAGTACTTC
TRBJ1-1,TRBV6-6,few,-,CASSPNTYTEAFF,TGTGCCAGCAGTCCCAACACATACACTGAAGCTTTCTTT
TRBJ1-6,TRBV7-2,-,-,CASAYSYNSPLHF,TGTGCCAGCGCGTACAGCTATAATTCACCCCTCCACTTT
TRBJ2-3,TRBV29-1,-,-,CSVASGSDTQYF,TGCAGCGTTGCTTCCGGGTCGGATACGCAGTATTTT
TRBJ1-2,TRBV29-1,many,-,CSVGLQGVGYTF,TGCAGCGTTGGCCTACAGGGAGTTGGCTACACCTTC
TRBJ2-3,TRBV29-1,many,-,CSVQQGKYADTQYF,TGCAGCGTTCAACAGGGAAAGTACGCAGATACGCAGTATTTT
TRBJ2-1,TRBV5-1,few,TRBD2,CASSPGALAASYNEQFF,TGCGCCAGCAGCCCTGGGGCTCTAGCGGCATCCTACAATGAGCAGTTCTTC